This is a list of T cell receptor beta chains from one sample in a study of shared clonotypes between healthy human individuals. The method was immunoSEQ multiplex PCR; TCRdb's version includes in-frame clones alone and lacks a portion of them. The sample shows around 1,100,000 clones, roughly 80% of them seen only once. Material for sequencing was memory CD4+ T cells from PBMCs. These receptors originate from a man aged 18 to 29 in good health. Some clones in this sample may be carry-over from other donors' samples. CDR3s include the opening cysteine and the closing phenylalanine or tryptophan. A D gene is named only where the DNA matches it firmly. Clone size is given for some rows only: seen once, a few or many times, or a class if the clone is expanded.

clone_size: NA; j_call: TRBJ2-1; d_call: NA; v_call: TRBV5-1; cdr3_nt: TGCGCCAGCAGCTTGGGTGGAGGCTACAATGAGCAGTTCTTC; cdr3_aa: CASSLGGGYNEQFF
clone_size: once; j_call: TRBJ1-2; d_call: TRBD1; v_call: TRBV30; cdr3_nt: TGTGCCTGGGGGGACAGGCGCTATGGCTACACCTTC; cdr3_aa: CAWGDRRYGYTF
clone_size: few; j_call: TRBJ1-4; d_call: NA; v_call: TRBV7-2; cdr3_nt: TGTGCCAGCAGCCCGGGACCGAATCGGGAACTGTTTTTT; cdr3_aa: CASSPGPNRELFF
clone_size: NA; j_call: TRBJ1-1; d_call: NA; v_call: TRBV2; cdr3_nt: TGTGCCGGAGGGGTTTACACTGAAGCTTTCTTT; cdr3_aa: CAGGVYTEAFF
clone_size: few; j_call: TRBJ1-5; d_call: NA; v_call: TRBV30; cdr3_nt: TGTGCCTGGAGTGAAATACCGGGACGCAATCAGCCCCAGCATTTT; cdr3_aa: CAWSEIPGRNQPQHF
clone_size: NA; j_call: TRBJ2-7; d_call: NA; v_call: TRBV19; cdr3_nt: TGTGCCAGTAGTATACAGGGTGGGTCCTACGAGCAGTACTTC; cdr3_aa: CASSIQGGSYEQYF
clone_size: few; j_call: TRBJ2-3; d_call: TRBD1; v_call: TRBV11-2; cdr3_nt: TGTGCCAGCAGCCCAACCGGGACAGCCACAGATACGCAGTATTTT; cdr3_aa: CASSPTGTATDTQYF
clone_size: NA; j_call: TRBJ2-1; d_call: NA; v_call: TRBV5-6; cdr3_nt: TGTGCCAGCAGCTTGGGGACCTCCTACAATGAGCAGTTCTTC; cdr3_aa: CASSLGTSYNEQFF
clone_size: NA; j_call: TRBJ1-5; d_call: NA; v_call: TRBV6-5; cdr3_nt: TGTGCCAGCAGTTACTTACAGGGAGGCAATCAGCCCCAGCATTTT; cdr3_aa: CASSYLQGGNQPQHF
clone_size: NA; j_call: TRBJ1-3; d_call: NA; v_call: TRBV11-3; cdr3_nt: TGTGCCAGCAAGGCCGCGGGAGGAAACACCATATATTTT; cdr3_aa: CASKAAGGNTIYF
clone_size: many; j_call: TRBJ2-1; d_call: NA; v_call: TRBV19; cdr3_nt: TGTGCCAGTAGTGATTCGGCAGGGTCAAGGGAGCAGTTCTTC; cdr3_aa: CASSDSAGSREQFF
clone_size: NA; j_call: TRBJ1-2; d_call: TRBD1; v_call: TRBV6-1; cdr3_nt: TGTGCCAGCAGCCGGACAGGGGCCTATGGCTACACCTTC; cdr3_aa: CASSRTGAYGYTF
clone_size: NA; j_call: TRBJ1-1; d_call: TRBD1; v_call: TRBV5-1; cdr3_nt: TGCGCCAGTGGGACAGGGAAGACTGAAGCTTTCTTT; cdr3_aa: CASGTGKTEAFF
clone_size: NA; j_call: TRBJ1-1; d_call: TRBD1; v_call: TRBV29-1; cdr3_nt: TGCAGCGTGGACAGGGTAAACACTGAAGCTTTCTTT; cdr3_aa: CSVDRVNTEAFF
clone_size: NA; j_call: TRBJ1-3; d_call: TRBD1; v_call: TRBV5-5; cdr3_nt: TGTGCCAGCAGCTTATGGGGACAGGTTGGAAACACCATATATTTT; cdr3_aa: CASSLWGQVGNTIYF
clone_size: NA; j_call: TRBJ1-1; d_call: NA; v_call: TRBV4-1; cdr3_nt: TGCGCCAGCAGCCAAGATTCAGGGTATAGTGAAGCTTTCTTT; cdr3_aa: CASSQDSGYSEAFF
clone_size: NA; j_call: TRBJ2-1; d_call: NA; v_call: TRBV11-2; cdr3_nt: TGTGCCAGCAGCGTGGACAGTGGGTATTCCGCTTCCAATGAGCAGTTCTTC; cdr3_aa: CASSVDSGYSASNEQFF
clone_size: NA; j_call: TRBJ2-7; d_call: TRBD2; v_call: TRBV4-1; cdr3_nt: TGCGCCAGCAGCCCGACTAGCGGGAGTGCCTCCTACGAGCAGTACTTC; cdr3_aa: CASSPTSGSASYEQYF
clone_size: NA; j_call: TRBJ2-7; d_call: TRBD2; v_call: TRBV28; cdr3_nt: TGTGCCAGCAGTCTGCTAATTGGCGGGAGGTTCGAGCAGTACTTC; cdr3_aa: CASSLLIGGRFEQYF